This T cell receptor beta chain was recorded in a study of blood T cells in healthy people across ages. Study in general: About one barcoded beta molecule per two T cells was the capture yield of template switching. Study-level points and caveats: Diversity was higher, and naive CD4+ cells more numerous, in long-lived donors than in aged donors.

A sample-barcoded 5' primer and a J-beta primer mix were used in a second PCR of about 7 to 11 cycles. TCRdb called the 5' RACE reads again in MiXCR, with one record for every CDR3 protein. The sample lists some 1.5 million distinct CDR3 sequences, roughly 43% seen once, with just over 4% in the top ten. For this clonotype: The target antigen is unknown.

It was roughly 10 milliliters of peripheral blood that were drawn from each donor. The sequence was obtained from a woman aged 18 to 35 in good health. The sequencing sample was made of blood.

The CDR3 DNA follows: TGTGCCAGCGACCCGGGAGGGCAGAGAGTATGCAATGAGCAGTTCTTC. It codes for CASDPGGQRVCNEQFF. V is TRBV7-9 and J is TRBJ2-1; 8 nucleotides match TRBD2. With 8 bases clipped from V and 6 bases from J, the junction kept 15 bases outside the gene matches. This CDR3 is built from 16 residues. Germline V lookup: CDR1 SEHNR, CDR2 FQNEAQ (reference sequence). Combining the CDR3 with reference TRBV7-9 and TRBJ2-1 gives the whole variable domain DTGVSQNPRHKITKRGQNVTFRCDPISEHNRLYWYRQTLGQGPEFLTYFQNEAQLEKSRLLSDRFSAERPKGSFSTLEIQRTEQGDSAMYLCASDPGGQRVCNEQFFGPGTRLTVL.